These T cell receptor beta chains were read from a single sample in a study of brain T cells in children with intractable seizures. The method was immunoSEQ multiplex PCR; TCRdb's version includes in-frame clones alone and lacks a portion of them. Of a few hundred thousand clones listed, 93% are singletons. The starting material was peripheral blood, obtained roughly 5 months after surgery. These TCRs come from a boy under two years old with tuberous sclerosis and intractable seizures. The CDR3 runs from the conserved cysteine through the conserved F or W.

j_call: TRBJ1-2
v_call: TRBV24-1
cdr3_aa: CATSDPAAGLGYTF

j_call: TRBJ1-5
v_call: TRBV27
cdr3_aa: CASSLRGGSSGNQPQHF

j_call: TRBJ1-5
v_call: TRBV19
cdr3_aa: CASTKDRALRNQPQHF

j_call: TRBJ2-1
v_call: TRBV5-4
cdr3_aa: CASSLVGPGPGGQFF

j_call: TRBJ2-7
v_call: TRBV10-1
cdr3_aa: CASSLGQGISSYEQYF

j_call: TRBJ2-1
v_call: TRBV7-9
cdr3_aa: CASSSQGLAGDPYNEQFF

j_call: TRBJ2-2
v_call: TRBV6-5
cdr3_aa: CANRVRNTGELFF

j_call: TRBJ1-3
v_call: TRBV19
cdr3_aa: CASRDNSGNTIYF

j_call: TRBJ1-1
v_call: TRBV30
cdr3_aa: CARSTGQGYTEAFF

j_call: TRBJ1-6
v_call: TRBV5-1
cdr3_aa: CASSLWGSTPLHF

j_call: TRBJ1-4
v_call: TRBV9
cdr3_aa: CASSVSATGTGNEKLFF